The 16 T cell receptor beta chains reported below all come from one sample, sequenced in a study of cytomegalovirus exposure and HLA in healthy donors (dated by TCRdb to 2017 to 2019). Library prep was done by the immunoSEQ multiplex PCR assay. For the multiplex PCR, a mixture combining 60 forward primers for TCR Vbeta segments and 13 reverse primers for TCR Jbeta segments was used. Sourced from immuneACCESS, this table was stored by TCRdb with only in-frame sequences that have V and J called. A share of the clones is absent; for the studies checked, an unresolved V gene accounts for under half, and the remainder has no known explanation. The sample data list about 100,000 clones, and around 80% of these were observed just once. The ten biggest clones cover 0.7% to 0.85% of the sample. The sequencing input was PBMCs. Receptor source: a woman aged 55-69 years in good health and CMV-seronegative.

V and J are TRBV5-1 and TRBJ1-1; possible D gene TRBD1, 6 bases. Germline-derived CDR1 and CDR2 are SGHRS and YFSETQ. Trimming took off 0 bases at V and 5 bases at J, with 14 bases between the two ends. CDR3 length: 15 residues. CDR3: CASSLGGQVGTEAFF. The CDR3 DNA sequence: TGCGCCAGCAGCTTGGGGGGGCAGGTGGGTACTGAAGCTTTCTTT.

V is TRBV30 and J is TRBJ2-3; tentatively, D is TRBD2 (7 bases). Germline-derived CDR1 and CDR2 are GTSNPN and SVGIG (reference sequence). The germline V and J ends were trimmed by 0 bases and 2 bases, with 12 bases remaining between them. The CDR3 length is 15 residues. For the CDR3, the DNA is TGTGCCTGGAGTGTAGGGGGAGGGGACACAGATACGCAGTATTTT. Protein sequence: CAWSVGGGDTDTQYF.

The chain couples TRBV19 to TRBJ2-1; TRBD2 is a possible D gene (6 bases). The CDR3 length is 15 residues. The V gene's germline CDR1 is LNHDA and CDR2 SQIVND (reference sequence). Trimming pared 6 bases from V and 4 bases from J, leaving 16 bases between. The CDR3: CASRSSTSWYNEQFF. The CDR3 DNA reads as TGTGCCAGTAGGTCCTCGACTAGTTGGTACAATGAGCAGTTCTTC. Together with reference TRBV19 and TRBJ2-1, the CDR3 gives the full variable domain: DGGITQSPKYLFRKEGQNVTLSCEQNLNHDAMYWYRQDPGQGLRLIYYSQIVNDFQKGDIAEGYSVSREKKESFPLTVTSAQKNPTAFYLCASRSSTSWYNEQFFGPGTRLTVL.

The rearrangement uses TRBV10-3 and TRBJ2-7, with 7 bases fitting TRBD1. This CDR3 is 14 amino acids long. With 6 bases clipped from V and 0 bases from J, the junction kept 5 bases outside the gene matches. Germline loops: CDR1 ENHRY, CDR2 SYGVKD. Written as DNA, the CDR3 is TGTGCCATCAGATTGACAGGGAGCTCCTACGAGCAGTACTTC. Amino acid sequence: CAIRLTGSSYEQYF.

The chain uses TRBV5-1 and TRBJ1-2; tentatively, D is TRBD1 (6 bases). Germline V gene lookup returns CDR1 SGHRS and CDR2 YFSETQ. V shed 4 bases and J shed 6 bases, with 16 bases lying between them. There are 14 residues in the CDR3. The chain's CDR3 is CASSAEGGRNGYTF. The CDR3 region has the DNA TGCGCCAGCAGCGCCGAGGGGGGGAGGAATGGCTACACCTTC.

The chain's CDR3 is CASSEWKGLQEKLFF. CDR3 DNA: TGTGCCAGCAGTGAATGGAAGGGGCTCCAGGAAAAACTGTTTTTT. The genes are TRBV2 and TRBJ1-4; D is possibly TRBD1 (5 bases). Per the germline V gene, CDR1 is SNHLY and CDR2 is FYNNEI. This CDR3 is built from 15 residues. The V and J ends lost 2 bases and 8 bases respectively, with 15 bases between them. Full variable domain (outside the CDR3, taken from reference TRBV2 and TRBJ1-4): EPEVTQTPSHQVTQMGQEVILRCVPISNHLYFYWYRQILGQKVEFLVSFYNNEISEKSEIFDDQFSVERPDGSNFTLKIRSTKLEDSAMYFCASSEWKGLQEKLFFGSGTQLSVL.

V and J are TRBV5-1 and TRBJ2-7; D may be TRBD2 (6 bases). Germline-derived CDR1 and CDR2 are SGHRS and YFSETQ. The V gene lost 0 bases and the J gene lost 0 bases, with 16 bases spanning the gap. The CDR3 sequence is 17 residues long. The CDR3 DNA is TGCGCCAGCAGCTTGGCCGGGAGCCTTCGGAGCTCCTACGAGCAGTACTTC. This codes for CASSLAGSLRSSYEQYF. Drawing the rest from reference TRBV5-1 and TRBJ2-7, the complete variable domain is KAGVTQTPRYLIKTRGQQVTLSCSPISGHRSVSWYQQTPGQGLQFLFEYFSETQRNKGNFPGRFSGRQFSNSRSEMNVSTLELGDSALYLCASSLAGSLRSSYEQYFGPGTRLTVT.

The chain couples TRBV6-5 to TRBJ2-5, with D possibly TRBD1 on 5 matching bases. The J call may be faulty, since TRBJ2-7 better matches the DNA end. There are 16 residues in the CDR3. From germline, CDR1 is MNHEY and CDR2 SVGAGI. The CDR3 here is CASSYSGQGVSYEQYF. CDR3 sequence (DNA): TGTGCCAGCAGTTACTCGGGCCAGGGTGTATCCTACGAGCAGTACTTC.

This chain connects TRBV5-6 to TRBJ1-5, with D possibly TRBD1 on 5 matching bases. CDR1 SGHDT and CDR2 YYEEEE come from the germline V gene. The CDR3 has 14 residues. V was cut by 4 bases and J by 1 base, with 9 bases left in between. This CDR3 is CASSNGQSNQPQHF. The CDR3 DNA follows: TGTGCCAGCAGCAACGGACAAAGCAATCAGCCCCAGCATTTT.

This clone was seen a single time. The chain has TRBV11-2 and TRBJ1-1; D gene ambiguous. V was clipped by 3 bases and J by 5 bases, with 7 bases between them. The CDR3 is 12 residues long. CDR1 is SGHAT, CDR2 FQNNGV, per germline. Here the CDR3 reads CASSLGRTEAFF. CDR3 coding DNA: TGTGCCAGCAGCTTGGGGAGGACTGAAGCTTTCTTT.

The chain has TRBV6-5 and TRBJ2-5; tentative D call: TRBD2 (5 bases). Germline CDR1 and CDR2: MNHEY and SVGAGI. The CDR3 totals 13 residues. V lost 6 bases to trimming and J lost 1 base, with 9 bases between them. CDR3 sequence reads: CASRGLRQETQYF. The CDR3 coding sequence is TGTGCCAGCAGAGGACTTCGCCAAGAGACCCAGTACTTC.

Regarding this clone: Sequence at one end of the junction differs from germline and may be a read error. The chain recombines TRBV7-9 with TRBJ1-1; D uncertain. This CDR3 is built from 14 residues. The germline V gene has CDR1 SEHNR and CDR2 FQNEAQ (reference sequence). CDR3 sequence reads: CSSSLVSQNTEAFF. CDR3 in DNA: TGTTCCAGCAGCTTAGTTTCCCAGAACACTGAAGCTTTCTTT.

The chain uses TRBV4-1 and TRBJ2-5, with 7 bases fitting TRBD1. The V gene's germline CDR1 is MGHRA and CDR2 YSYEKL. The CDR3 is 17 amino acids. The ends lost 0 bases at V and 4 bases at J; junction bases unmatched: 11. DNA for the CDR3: TGCGCCAGCAGCCAAGATTCGGCAGGGGGTTGGTTAGAGACCCAGTACTTC. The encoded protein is CASSQDSAGGWLETQYF.

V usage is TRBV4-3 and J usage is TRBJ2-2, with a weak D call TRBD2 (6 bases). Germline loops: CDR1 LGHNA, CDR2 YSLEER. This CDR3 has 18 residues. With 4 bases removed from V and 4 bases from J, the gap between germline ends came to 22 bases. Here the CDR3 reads CASSPDPLREVGTGELFF. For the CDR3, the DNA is TGCGCCAGCAGCCCAGACCCCCTCAGGGAGGTGGGCACCGGGGAGCTGTTTTTT.

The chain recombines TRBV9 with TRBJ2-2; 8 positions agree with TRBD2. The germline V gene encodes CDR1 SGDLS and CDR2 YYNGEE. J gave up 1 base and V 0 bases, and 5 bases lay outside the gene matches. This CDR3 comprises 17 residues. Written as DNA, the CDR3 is TGTGCCAGCAGCGTAGTGAGCGGGGGTCTGAACACCGGGGAGCTGTTTTTT. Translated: CASSVVSGGLNTGELFF. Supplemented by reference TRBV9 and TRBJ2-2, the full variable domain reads DSGVTQTPKHLITATGQRVTLRCSPRSGDLSVYWYQQSLDQGLQFLIQYYNGEERAKGNILERFSAQQFPDLHSELNLSSLELGDSALYFCASSVVSGGLNTGELFFGEGSRLTVL.

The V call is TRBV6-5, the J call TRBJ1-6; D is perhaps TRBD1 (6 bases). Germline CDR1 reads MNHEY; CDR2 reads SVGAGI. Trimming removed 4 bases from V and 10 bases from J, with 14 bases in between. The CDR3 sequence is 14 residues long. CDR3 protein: CASSSGDQGSPLHF. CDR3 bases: TGTGCCAGCAGTTCAGGGGACCAGGGATCACCCCTCCACTTT.